Sequencing of this T cell receptor beta chain was carried out in a study of tumor-infiltrating lymphocytes in localized non-small cell lung cancer. V lost 4 bases and J 4 bases, leaving 16 bases between the germline ends. Germline V gives CDR1 LGHNA, CDR2 YNFKEQ. The CDR3 consists of 15 residues. This clone was observed a single time. Only in-frame clones appear in the TCRdb table, and some are missing; sequencing was by immunoSEQ multiplex PCR. The sample yields about 11,000 clones, about 86% seen once. The V gene is TRBV4-2, the J gene TRBJ1-2; D gene uncertain. This TCR was sampled from a human donor with non-small cell lung cancer. The sample taken for sequencing was uninvolved lung tissue not adjacent to the tumor. Here the CDR3 DNA reads TGTGCCAGCAGCCCCCTCGGGAGTCCTAGCTATGGCTACACCTTC. Translation gives CASSPLGSPSYGYTF.